Listed here is a single TCR beta chain. This sample is part of a study of PD-L1 blockade in urothelial cancer. Study in general: Males with urothelial cancer arising in the bladder constituted about 90% of the roughly 29 patients. Each blood sample yielded a median of roughly 140,000 T cells. At 3 weeks (second dose) and 6 weeks after starting treatment, blood was analyzed.

V shed 7 bases and J shed 0 bases, with 13 bases lying between them. The CDR3 runs 15 residues. Germline V lookup: CDR1 LNHDA, CDR2 SQIVND (reference sequence). Individual patients had between 1 and 8 samples, taken pretreatment and on-treatment. Produced via immunoSEQ multiplex PCR; TCRdb's table is partial and in-frame only. Of roughly 45,000 clones in the sample, 88% were seen once. The chain links TRBV19 to TRBJ1-5, with D perhaps matching TRBD1 (5 bases). This clonotype was sampled from a woman in her sixties or seventies with urothelial cancer. The sequences come from PBMCs, collected around atezolizumab (anti-PD-L1) treatment. CDR3 sequence reads: CASTPGDYSNQPQHF. CDR3 nucleotide sequence: TGTGCCAGTACCCCTGGGGACTATAGCAATCAGCCCCAGCATTTT.